This T cell receptor beta chain was recorded in a study of blood T cell repertoires in COVID-19. The wider study: Spain, Italy and the United States supplied samples that represented acute and convalescent COVID-19. PBMCs, B-cell-depleted T cells, or T cells provided the cDNA or gDNA that made up the material.

The V gene's germline CDR1 is MDHEN and CDR2 SYDVKM. The CDR3 runs to 14 residues. The V segment lost 6 bases and the J segment 5 bases; nucleotides outside the gene matches: 4. Methods used by the authors: Reference gene primer amplification in the assay estimated nucleated cell counts. The protocol was immunoSEQ multiplex PCR, while the TCRdb copy is restricted to in-frame clones and leaves out a portion. V, J and clone size reflect that table, while D and trimming were determined from the DNA. The sample lists about 120,000 clones, less than 90% occurring once. This chain links TRBV28 with TRBJ2-5; 12 positions agree with TRBD1. The sequence derives from a man between 65 and 85 years old with acute or convalescent COVID-19. The sequencing sample was made of peripheral blood. The CDR3 DNA is TGTGCCAGCAGGGGGACAGGGGGCGGGGAGACCCAGTACTTC. Protein product: CASRGTGGGETQYF.